The clone carrying this T cell receptor beta chain was counted a single time. What it binds is unknown. With V trimmed by 4 bases and J by 4 bases, 5 bases remained unmatched. This CDR3 spans 15 amino acids. Germline V CDR1 and CDR2: PRHDT, FYEKMQ (reference sequence). It was with 60 Vbeta and 13 Jbeta primers that the PCR ran. TCRdb's table, derived via immunoSEQ multiplex PCR, lists solely in-frame clones and lacks some. The sample shows 130,000 or so clones, around 77% of them seen only once. The data originate from a study of cytomegalovirus exposure and HLA in healthy donors. Study findings and constraints: Cytomegalovirus status was reportedly diagnosed by the classifier with high specificity and sensitivity. A reported reduction in N-insertions relative to the approximately 600-donor mean was seen in an Asian-associated ancestry cluster in a later analysis. After further analysis at a later stage, under 20,000 TCR beta sequences were associated with HLA alleles at 0.05 false discovery rate. It was taken for granted in presence/absence analyses that sequencing depth across donors was roughly uniform.

The source is a young man in good health and CMV-seronegative. The chain is built from TRBV13 and TRBJ2-2; TRBD1 agrees at 8 bases. Material for sequencing was PBMCs. The CDR3 protein is CASSSFQGATGELFF. As DNA, the CDR3 is TGTGCCAGCAGCTCCTTCCAGGGGGCCACCGGGGAGCTGTTTTTT.